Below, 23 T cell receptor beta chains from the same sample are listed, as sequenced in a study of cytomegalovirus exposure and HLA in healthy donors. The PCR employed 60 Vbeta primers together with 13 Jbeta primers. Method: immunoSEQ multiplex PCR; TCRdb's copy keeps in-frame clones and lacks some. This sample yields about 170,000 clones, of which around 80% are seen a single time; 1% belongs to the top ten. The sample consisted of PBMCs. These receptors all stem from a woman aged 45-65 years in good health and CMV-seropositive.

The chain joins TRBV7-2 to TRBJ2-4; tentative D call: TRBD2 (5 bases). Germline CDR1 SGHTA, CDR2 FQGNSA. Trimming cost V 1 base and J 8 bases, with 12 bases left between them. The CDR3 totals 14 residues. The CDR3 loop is CASSLVPLGDIQYF. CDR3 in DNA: TGTGCCAGCAGCTTAGTCCCGCTGGGAGACATTCAGTACTTC.

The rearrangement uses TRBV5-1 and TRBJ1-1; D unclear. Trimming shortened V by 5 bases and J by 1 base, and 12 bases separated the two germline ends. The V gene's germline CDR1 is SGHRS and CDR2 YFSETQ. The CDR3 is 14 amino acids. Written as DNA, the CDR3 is TGCGCCAGCAGTGTTTTGTCAGGGAACACTGAAGCTTTCTTT. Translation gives CASSVLSGNTEAFF.

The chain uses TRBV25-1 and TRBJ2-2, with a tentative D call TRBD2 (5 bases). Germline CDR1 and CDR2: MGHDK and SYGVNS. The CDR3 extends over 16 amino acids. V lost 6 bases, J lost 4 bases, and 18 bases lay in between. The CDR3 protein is CASRPPGSSATGELFF. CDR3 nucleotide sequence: TGTGCCAGCAGACCACCGGGATCCTCGGCCACCGGGGAGCTGTTTTTT.

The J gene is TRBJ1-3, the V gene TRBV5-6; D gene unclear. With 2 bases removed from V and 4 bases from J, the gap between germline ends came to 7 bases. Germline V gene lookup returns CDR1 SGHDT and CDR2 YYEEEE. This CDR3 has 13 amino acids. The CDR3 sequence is CASSFLSGNTIYF. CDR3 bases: TGTGCCAGCAGCTTTCTGTCCGGAAACACCATATATTTT.

In DNA form, the CDR3 reads TGTGCCAGCAGCGGGGGGTACGAGCAGTACTTC. Translation gives CASSGGYEQYF. The chain uses TRBV4-2 and TRBJ2-7; tentative D call: TRBD2 (6 bases). This CDR3 comprises 11 residues. V lost 5 bases, J lost 4 bases, and 6 bases lay in between. Germline CDR1 LGHNA, CDR2 YNFKEQ.

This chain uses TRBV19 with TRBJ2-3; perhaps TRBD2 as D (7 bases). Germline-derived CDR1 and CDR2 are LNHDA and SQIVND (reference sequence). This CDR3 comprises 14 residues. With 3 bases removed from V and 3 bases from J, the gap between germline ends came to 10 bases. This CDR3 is CASSMEGGTDTQYF. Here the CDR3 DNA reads TGTGCCAGTAGTATGGAGGGGGGGACAGATACGCAGTATTTT.

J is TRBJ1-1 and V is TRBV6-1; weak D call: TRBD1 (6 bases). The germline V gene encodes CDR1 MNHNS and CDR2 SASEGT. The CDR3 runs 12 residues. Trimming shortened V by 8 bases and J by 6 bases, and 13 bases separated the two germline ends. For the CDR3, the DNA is TGTGCCAGCGGACTCAGGGGACCTGAAGCTTTCTTT. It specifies CASGLRGPEAFF.

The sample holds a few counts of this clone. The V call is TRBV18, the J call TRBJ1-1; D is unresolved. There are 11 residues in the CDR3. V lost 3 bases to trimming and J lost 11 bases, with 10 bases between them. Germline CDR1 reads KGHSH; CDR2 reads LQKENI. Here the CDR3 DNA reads TGTGCCAGCTCACCCGCTAAGGAGGCTTTCTTT. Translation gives CASSPAKEAFF.

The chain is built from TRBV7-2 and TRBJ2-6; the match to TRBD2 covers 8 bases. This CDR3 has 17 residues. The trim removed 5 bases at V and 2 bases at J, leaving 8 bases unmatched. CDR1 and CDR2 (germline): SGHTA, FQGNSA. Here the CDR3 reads CASSREGTRTGANVLTF. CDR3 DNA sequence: TGTGCCAGCAGCCGAGAAGGGACTAGGACTGGGGCCAACGTCCTGACTTTC. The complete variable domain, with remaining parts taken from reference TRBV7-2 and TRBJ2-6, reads GAGVSQSPSNKVTEKGKDVELRCDPISGHTALYWYRQSLGQGLEFLIYFQGNSAPDKSGLPSDRFSAERTGGSVSTLTIQRTQQEDSAVYLCASSREGTRTGANVLTFGAGSRLTVL.

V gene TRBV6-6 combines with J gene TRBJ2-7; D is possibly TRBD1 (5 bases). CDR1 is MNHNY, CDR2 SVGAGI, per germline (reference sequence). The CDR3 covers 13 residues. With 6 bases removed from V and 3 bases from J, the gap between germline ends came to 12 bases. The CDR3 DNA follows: TGTGCCAGCAGATCGACGACAGTCTACGAGCAGTACTTC. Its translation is CASRSTTVYEQYF.

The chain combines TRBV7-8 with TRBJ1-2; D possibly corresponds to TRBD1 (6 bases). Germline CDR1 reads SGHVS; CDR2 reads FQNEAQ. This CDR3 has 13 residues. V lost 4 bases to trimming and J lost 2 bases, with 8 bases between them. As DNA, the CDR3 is TGTGCCAGCAGCTACGACAGGAACTATGGCTACACCTTC. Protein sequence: CASSYDRNYGYTF.

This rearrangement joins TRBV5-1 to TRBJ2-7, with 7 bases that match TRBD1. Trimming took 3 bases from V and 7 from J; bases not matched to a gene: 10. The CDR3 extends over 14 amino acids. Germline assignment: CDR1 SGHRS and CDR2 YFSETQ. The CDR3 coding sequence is TGCGCCAGCAGCTCGACAGGGCTCGGAGGAGAGCAGTACTTC. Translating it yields CASSSTGLGGEQYF.

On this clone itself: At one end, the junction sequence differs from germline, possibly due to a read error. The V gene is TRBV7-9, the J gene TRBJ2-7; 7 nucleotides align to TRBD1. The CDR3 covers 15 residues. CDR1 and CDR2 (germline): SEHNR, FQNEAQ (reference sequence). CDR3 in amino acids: CSSSLVQQGTYEQYF. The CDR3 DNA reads TGTTCCAGCAGCTTAGTCCAACAGGGGACGTACGAGCAGTACTTC.

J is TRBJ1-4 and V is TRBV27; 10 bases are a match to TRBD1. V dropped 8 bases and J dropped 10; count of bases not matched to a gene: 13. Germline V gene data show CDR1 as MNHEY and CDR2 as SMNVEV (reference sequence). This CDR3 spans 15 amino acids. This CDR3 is CASARTGQGQGKLFF. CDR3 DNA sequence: TGTGCCAGCGCCAGGACGGGACAGGGGCAGGGAAAACTGTTTTTT.

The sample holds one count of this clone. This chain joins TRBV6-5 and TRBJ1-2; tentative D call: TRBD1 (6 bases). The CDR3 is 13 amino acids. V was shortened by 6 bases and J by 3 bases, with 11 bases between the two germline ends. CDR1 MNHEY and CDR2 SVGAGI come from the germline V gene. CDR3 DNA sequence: TGTGCCAGCAGCCAGGGGCTGTACTATGGCTACACCTTC. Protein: CASSQGLYYGYTF.

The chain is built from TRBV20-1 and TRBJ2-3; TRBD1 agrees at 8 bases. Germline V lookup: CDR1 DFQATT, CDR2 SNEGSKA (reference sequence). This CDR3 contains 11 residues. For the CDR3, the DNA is TGCAGCGCAGGGGGCGGGGATACGCAGTATTTT. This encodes CSAGGGDTQYF.

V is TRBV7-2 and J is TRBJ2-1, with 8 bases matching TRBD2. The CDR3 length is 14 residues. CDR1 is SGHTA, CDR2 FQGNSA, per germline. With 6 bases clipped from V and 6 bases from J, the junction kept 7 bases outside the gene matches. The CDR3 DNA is TGTGCCAGCAGATCGAGCGGGAGAGGCAATGAGCAGTTCTTC. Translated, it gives CASRSSGRGNEQFF.

The CDR3, as DNA: TGTGCCAGTAGTATAGAAGGACTCCGCGGCCAGCTGTTTTTT. Translation gives CASSIEGLRGQLFF. The chain has TRBV19 and TRBJ2-2, with D perhaps TRBD2 (5 bases). V was cut by 0 bases and J by 12 bases, with 14 bases left in between. Germline lookup yields CDR1 LNHDA and CDR2 SQIVND (reference sequence). There are 14 residues in the CDR3.

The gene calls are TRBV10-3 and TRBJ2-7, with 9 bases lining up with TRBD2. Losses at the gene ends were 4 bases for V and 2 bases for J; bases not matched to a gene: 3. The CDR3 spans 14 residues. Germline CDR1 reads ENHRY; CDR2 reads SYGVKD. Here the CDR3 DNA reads TGTGCCATCAGTGGGTCTAGCGGGGCCTACGAGCAGTACTTC. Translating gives CAISGSSGAYEQYF.

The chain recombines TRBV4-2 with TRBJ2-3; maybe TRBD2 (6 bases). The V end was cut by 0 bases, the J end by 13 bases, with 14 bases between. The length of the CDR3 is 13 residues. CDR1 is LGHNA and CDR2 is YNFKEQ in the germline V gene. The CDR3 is CASSQDGGLFKYF. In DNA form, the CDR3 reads TGTGCCAGCAGCCAAGATGGGGGACTCTTTAAGTATTTT.

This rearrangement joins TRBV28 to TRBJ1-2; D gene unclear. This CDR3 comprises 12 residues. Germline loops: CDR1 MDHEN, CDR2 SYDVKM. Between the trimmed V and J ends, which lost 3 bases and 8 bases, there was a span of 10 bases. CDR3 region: CASSFQAIGYTF. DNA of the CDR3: TGTGCCAGCAGTTTCCAGGCTATAGGCTACACCTTC.

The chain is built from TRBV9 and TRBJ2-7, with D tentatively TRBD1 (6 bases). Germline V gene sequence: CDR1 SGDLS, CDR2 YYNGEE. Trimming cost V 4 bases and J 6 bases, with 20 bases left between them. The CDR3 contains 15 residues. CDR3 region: CASSPNLGQGFEQYF. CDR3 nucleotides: TGTGCCAGCAGCCCGAACCTCGGGCAGGGGTTCGAGCAGTACTTC.

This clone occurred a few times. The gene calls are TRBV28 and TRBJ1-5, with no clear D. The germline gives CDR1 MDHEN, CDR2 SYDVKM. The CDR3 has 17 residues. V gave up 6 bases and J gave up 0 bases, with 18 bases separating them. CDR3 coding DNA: TGTGCCAGCAGCCCCTCTGAGGGAGTAAGTAGCAATCAGCCCCAGCATTTT. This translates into CASSPSEGVSSNQPQHF. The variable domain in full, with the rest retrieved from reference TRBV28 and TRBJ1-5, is DVKVTQSSRYLVKRTGEKVFLECVQDMDHENMFWYRQDPGLGLRLIYFSYDVKMKEKGDIPEGYSVSREKKERFSLILESASTNQTSMYLCASSPSEGVSSNQPQHFGDGTRLSIL.